The clone carrying this T cell receptor beta chain has just a few counts. Its antigen is not known. Trimming stripped 9 bases from V and 0 bases from J, with 14 bases between. This CDR3 spans 14 amino acids. The germline CDR1 and CDR2 sequences are LNHDA and SQIVND (reference sequence). These data come from a study of shared clonotypes between healthy human individuals. The study, taken as a whole, reports: The rarefaction results pointed to incomplete sorted-subset sequencing despite large depth. Shared clonotypes: 4.5% to 6% naive CD4, under 4% naive CD8, about 2.4% memory CD4, 0.4% memory CD8.

It was at deep level that the assay was run. An even split of each subset's genomic DNA across several immunoSEQ plates was performed. The method was immunoSEQ multiplex PCR; TCRdb's version includes in-frame clones alone and lacks a portion of them. The sample carries 600,000 to 700,000 clones, 73% recorded once. The chain recombines TRBV19 with TRBJ1-1; D call uncertain. The sample consisted of memory CD4+ T cells sorted from blood. Regarding subset: CD45RA-negative fraction. This receptor was taken from a woman in her 30s in good health. As DNA, the CDR3 is TGTGCCAGCCAAGACCGTCGCATGAACACTGAAGCTTTCTTT. It specifies CASQDRRMNTEAFF.